This TCR beta chain was retrieved from a study of PD-1 blockade in classical Hodgkin lymphoma. Relapse was seen in all patients after autologous stem cell transplantation, and brentuximab vedotin exposure was variable. The CDR3 runs to 16 residues. Germline CDR1 reads ENHRY; CDR2 reads SYGVKD. The trim removed 3 bases at V and 4 bases at J, leaving 8 bases unmatched. This clone was found once. The protocol was immunoSEQ multiplex PCR, while the TCRdb copy is restricted to in-frame clones and leaves out a portion. The sample contains 60,000 to 75,000 clones, over 85% of which appear only once. The chain has TRBV10-3 and TRBJ1-2, with 10 bases matching TRBD1. The source of this sequence is a human donor with classical Hodgkin lymphoma. The sample was peripheral blood mononuclear cells (PBMCs), taken at baseline. CDR3 nucleotides: TGTGCCATCAGTGATCCTCCGGGACAGGGGTTCTATGGCTACACCTTC. Translated: CAISDPPGQGFYGYTF.